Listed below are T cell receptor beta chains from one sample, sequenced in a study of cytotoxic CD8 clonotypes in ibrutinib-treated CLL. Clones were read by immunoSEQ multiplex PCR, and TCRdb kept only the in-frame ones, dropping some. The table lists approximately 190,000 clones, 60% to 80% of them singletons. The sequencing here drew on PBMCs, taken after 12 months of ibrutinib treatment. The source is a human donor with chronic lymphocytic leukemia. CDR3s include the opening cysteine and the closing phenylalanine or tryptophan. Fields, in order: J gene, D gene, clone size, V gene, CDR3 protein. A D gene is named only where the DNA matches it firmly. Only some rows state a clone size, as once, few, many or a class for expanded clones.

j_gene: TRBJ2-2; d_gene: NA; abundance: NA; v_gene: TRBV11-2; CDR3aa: CASRSQGQNTGELFF
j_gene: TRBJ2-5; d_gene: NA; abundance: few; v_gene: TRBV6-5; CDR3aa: CASSYHRASDGETQYF
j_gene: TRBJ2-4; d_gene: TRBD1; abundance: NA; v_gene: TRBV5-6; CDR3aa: CASRRDRDRKNLAKNIQYF
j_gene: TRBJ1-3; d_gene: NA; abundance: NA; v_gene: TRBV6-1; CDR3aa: CASSERGGTGNTIYF
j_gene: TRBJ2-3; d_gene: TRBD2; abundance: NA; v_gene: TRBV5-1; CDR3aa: CASSPTTSGSADTQYF
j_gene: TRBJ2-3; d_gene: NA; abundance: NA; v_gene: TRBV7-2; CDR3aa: CASRTGLASTDTQYF
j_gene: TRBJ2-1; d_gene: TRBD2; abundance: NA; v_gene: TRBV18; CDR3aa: CASSPPGLAGGDEQFF
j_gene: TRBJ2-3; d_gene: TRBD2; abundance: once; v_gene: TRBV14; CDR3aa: CASSQRHLAGSTDTQYF
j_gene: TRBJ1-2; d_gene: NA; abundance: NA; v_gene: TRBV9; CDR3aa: CASSPGGVVSGYGYTF
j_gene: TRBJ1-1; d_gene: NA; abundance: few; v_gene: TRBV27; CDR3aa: CASADRGRRTTEAFF
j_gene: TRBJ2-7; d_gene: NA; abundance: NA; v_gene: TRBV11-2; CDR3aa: CASSLPRGNYEQYF
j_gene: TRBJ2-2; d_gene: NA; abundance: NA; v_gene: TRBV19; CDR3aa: CASSEAHRTGELFF
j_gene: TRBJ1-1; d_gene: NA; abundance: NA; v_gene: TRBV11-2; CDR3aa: CASSFDGVNTEAFF
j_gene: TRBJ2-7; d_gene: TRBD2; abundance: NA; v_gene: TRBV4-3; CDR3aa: CASSQSGASGTSYEQYF
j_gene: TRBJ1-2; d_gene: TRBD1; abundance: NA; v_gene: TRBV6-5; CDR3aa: CASSYYSGRGQEGYTF
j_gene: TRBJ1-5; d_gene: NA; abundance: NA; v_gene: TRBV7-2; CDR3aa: CASSLVPGGNQPQHF
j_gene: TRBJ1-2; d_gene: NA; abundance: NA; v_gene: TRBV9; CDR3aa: CASSVGSDYGYTF
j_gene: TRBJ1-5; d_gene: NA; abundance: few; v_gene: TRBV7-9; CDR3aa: CASSSGALSNQPQHF
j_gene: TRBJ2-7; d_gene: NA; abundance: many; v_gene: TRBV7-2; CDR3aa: CASSLGGYHEQYF
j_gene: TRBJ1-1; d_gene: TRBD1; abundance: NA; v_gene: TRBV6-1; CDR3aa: CASSVGTGRAEAFF
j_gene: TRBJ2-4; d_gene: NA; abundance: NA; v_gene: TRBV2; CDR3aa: CASSELTVAKNIQYF
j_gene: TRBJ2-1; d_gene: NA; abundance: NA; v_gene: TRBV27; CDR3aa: CASSLGQRNEQFF
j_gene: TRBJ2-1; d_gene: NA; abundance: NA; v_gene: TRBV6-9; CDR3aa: CASRYNEQFF
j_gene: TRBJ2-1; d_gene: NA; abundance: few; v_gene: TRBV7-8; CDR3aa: CASSRLQGSNEQFF
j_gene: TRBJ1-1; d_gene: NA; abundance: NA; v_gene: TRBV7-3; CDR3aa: CASSLSPGLNTEAFF
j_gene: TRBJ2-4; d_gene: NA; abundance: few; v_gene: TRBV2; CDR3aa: CASSGYDIQYF
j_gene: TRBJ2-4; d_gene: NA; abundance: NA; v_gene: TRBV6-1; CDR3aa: CASTESRAGKNIQYF
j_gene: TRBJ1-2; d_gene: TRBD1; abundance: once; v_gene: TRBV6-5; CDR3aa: CASSIGTGGNYGYTF
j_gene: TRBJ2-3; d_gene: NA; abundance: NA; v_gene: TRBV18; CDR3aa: CASSPPSPLTDTQYF
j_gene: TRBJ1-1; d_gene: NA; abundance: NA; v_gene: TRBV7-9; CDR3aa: CASSLGFMNTEAFF